Sequencing of this T cell receptor (beta chain) was carried out in a study of OX40 agonist ivuxolimab in advanced cancers. Findings and caveats of the study: In CD8+ T cells, expanded clones were on average more numerous than in CD4+. By week 6 at 0.1 to 3.0 mg/kg, blood CD4+ and CD8+ T cells had expanded clonally. Certain nonresponders additionally had low normalized T-cell clonal expansion.

As for this clone: The antigen remains unidentified.

Trimming cost V 6 bases and J 6 bases; bases outside gene matches: 8. CDR3 length: 15 amino acids. Germline V gene data show CDR1 as SGHTA and CDR2 as FQGTGA. Some clones are missing from TCRdb's copy, which holds only in-frame ones; the method was immunoSEQ multiplex PCR. The table lists about 45,000 clones, 88% of them singletons, with around 1.1% in the top ten. The material was CD4+ or CD8+ T cells sorted from blood, obtained in a trial of the OX40 agonist ivuxolimab. V usage is TRBV7-3 and J usage is TRBJ1-4; 9 bases agree with TRBD1. This TCR was sampled from an adult with an advanced solid tumor such as melanoma, head and neck, liver or kidney cancer. The CDR3 DNA is TGTGCCAGCAGTACAGGGGGCGGGAGGGATGAAAAACTGTTTTTT. It encodes CASSTGGGRDEKLFF.